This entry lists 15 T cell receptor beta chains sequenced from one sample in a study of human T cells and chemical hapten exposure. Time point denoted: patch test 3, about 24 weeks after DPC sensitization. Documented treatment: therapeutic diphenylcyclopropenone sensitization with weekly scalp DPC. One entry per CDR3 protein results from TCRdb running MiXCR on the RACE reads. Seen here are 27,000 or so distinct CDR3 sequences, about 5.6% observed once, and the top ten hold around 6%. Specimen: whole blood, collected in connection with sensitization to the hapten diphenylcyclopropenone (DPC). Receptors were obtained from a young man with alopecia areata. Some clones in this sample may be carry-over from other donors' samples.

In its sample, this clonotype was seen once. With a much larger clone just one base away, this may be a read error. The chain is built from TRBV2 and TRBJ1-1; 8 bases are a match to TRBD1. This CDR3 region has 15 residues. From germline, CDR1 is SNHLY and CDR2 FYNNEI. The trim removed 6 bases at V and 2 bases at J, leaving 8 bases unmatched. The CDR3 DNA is TGTGCCAGCAGGGGACAGGATTGGGTAAACACTGAAGCTTTCTTT. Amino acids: CASRGQDWVNTEAFF.

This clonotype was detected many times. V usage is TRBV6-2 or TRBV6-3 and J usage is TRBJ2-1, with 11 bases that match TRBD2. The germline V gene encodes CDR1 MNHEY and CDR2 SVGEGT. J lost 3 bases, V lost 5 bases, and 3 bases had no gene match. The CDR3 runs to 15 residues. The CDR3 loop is CASSPGTSGYNEQFF. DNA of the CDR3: TGTGCCAGCAGTCCCGGGACTAGCGGCTACAATGAGCAGTTCTTC.

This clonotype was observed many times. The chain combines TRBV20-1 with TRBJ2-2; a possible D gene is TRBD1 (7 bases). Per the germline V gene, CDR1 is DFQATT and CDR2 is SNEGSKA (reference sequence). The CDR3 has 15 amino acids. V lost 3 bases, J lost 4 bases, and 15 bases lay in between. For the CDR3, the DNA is TGCAGTGCTAGTGTCCCCCAGGGGGGCACCGGGGAGCTGTTTTTT. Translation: CSASVPQGGTGELFF.

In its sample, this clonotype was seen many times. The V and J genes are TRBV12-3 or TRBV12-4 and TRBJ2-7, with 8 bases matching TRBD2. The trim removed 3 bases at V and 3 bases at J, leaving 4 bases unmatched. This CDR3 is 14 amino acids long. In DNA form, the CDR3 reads TGTGCCAGCAGTTTTAGTAGCGGGAACTACGAGCAGTACTTC. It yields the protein CASSFSSGNYEQYF.

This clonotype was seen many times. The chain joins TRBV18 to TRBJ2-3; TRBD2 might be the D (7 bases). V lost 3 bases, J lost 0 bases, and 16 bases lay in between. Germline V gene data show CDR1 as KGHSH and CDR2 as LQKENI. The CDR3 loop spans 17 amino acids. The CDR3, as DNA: TGTGCCAGCTCACCTCCAAGGGGGGGCTCTAGCACAGATACGCAGTATTTT. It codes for CASSPPRGGSSTDTQYF.

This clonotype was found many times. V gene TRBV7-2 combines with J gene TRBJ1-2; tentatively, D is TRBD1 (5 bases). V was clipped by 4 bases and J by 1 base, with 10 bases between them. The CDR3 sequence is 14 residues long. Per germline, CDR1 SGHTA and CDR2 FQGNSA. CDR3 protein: CASSWAGLNYGYTF. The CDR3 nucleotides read TGTGCCAGCAGCTGGGCAGGGCTTAACTATGGCTACACCTTC.

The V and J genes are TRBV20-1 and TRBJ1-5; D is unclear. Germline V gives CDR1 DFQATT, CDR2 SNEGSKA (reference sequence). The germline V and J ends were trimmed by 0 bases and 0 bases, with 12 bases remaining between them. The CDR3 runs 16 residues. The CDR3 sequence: CSARDFDQYSNQPQHF. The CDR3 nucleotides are TGCAGTGCTAGAGATTTTGACCAGTATAGCAATCAGCCCCAGCATTTT.

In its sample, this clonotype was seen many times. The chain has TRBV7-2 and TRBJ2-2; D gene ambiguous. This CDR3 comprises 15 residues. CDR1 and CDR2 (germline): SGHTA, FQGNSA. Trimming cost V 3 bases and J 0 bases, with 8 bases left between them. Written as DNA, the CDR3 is TGTGCCAGCAGCTTCTGGACGGCGAACACCGGGGAGCTGTTTTTT. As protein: CASSFWTANTGELFF.

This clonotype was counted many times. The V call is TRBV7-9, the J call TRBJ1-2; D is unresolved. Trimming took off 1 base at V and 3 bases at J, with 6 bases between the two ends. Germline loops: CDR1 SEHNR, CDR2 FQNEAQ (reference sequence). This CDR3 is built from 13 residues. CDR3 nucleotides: TGTGCCAGCAGCTTAGAGTCTGACTATGGCTACACCTTC. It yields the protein CASSLESDYGYTF.

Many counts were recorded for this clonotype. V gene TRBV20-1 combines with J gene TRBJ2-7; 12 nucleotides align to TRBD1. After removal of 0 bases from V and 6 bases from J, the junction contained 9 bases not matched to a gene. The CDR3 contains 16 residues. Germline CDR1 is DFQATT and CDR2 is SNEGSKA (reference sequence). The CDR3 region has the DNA TGCAGTGCTAGAGATGAGACCGGGACAGGGGGCAGCGAGCAGTACTTC. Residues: CSARDETGTGGSEQYF.

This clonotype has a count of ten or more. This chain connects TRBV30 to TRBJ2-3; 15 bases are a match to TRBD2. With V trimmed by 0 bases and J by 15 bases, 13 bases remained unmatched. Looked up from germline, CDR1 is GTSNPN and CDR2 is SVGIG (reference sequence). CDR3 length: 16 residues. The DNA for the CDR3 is TGTGCCTGGAGTGTACTGGTAGGGACTAGCGGGGGGCCCCTTTATTTT. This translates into CAWSVLVGTSGGPLYF. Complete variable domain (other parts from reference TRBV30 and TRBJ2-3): SQTIHQWPATLVQPVGSPLSLECTVEGTSNPNLYWYRQAAGRGLQLLFYSVGIGQISSEVPQNLSASRPQDRQFILSSKKLLLSDSGFYLCAWSVLVGTSGGPLYFGPGTRLTVL.

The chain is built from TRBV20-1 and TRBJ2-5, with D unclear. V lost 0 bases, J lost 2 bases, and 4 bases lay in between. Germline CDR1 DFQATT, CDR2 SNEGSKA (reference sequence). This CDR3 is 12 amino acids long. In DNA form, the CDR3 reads TGCAGTGCTAGAGAGATTCAAGAGACCCAGTACTTC. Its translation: CSAREIQETQYF.

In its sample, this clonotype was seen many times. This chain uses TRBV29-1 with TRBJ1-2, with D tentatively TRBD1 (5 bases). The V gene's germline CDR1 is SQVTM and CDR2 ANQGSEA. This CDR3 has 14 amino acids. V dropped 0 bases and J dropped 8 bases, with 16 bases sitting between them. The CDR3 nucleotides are TGCAGCGTTGAAGAGGATACAAGAGGGGACGGCTACACCTTC. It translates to CSVEEDTRGDGYTF.

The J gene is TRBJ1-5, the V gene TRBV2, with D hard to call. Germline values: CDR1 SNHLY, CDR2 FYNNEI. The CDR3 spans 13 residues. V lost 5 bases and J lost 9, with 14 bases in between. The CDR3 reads CASSYIAGRPQHF. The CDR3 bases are TGTGCCAGCAGTTACATTGCGGGTCGGCCCCAGCATTTT.

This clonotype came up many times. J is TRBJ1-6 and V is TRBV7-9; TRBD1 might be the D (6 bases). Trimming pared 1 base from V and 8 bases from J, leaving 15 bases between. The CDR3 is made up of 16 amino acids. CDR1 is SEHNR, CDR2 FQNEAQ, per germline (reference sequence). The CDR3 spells CASSLGQGQGYSPLHF. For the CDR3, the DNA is TGTGCCAGCAGCTTAGGGCAAGGCCAGGGGTATTCACCCCTCCACTTT.